This T cell receptor (beta chain) comes out of a study of blood T cell repertoires in COVID-19. The protocol was immunoSEQ multiplex PCR, while the TCRdb copy is restricted to in-frame clones and leaves out a portion. The sample holds tens of thousands of clones, about four fifths seen once. This CDR3 is built from 14 residues. V lost 7 bases, J lost 2 bases, and 14 bases lay in between. CDR1 is MGHDK, CDR2 SYGVNS, per germline. Sample: peripheral blood. The chain joins TRBV25-1 to TRBJ1-1; D is perhaps TRBD1 (6 bases). The TCR was taken from a woman aged 70-85 years with acute or convalescent COVID-19. The CDR3 bases are TGTGCCAGCAAACTCCAGGGGTATAACACTGAAGCTTTCTTT. This codes for CASKLQGYNTEAFF. Full variable domain (missing parts from reference TRBV25-1 and TRBJ1-1): EADIYQTPRYLVIGTGKKITLECSQTMGHDKMYWYQQDPGMELHLIHYSYGVNSTEKGDLSSESTVSRIRTEHFPLTLESARPSHTSQYLCASKLQGYNTEAFFGQGTRLTVV.